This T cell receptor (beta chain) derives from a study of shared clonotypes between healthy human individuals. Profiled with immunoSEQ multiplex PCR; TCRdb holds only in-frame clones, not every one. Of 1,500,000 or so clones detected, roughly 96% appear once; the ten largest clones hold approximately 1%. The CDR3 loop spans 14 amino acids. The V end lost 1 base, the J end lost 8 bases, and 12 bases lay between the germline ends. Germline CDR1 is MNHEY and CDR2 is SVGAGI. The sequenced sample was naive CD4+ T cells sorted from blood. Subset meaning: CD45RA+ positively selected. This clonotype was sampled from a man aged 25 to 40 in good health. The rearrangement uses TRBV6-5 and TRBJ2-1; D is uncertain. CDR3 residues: CASSYLLSTHEQFF. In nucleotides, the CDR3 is TGTGCCAGCAGTTACTTGTTGTCGACTCATGAGCAGTTCTTC.